The table lists the clone carrying this T cell receptor beta chain with many counts. Germline CDR1 is GTSNPN and CDR2 is SVGIG (reference sequence). The V end lost 5 bases, the J end lost 0 bases, and 8 bases lay between the germline ends. The CDR3 is 13 amino acids. Calling Graves' hyperthyroidism stable meant ophthalmopathy did not progress within 18 months. Hyperthyroidism was newly diagnosed in patients aged 18 to 65 (duration under 2 months). The PBMCs had their origin in 8.5 to 10 ml of fresh peripheral blood. There were TCR beta CDR3 regions amplified from RNA transcripts. The HTBI primer set was used in a first-round RT-PCR of the TCR CDR3. Each CDR3 protein gets one entry after TCRdb re-called the multiplex PCR reads with MiXCR. The table lists about 400,000 distinct CDR3 sequences, more than 12% of them singletons. The entry originates in a study of T cells in Graves' hyperthyroidism and ophthalmopathy.

The source material was blood. The source is a woman in her 30s with Graves' hyperthyroidism. The gene calls are TRBV30 and TRBJ1-5; D is unclear. The CDR3: CAWATDSNQPQHF. The DNA for the CDR3 is TGTGCCTGGGCTACAGATAGCAATCAGCCCCAGCATTTT. Supplemented by reference TRBV30 and TRBJ1-5, the full variable domain reads SQTIHQWPATLVQPVGSPLSLECTVEGTSNPNLYWYRQAAGRGLQLLFYSVGIGQISSEVPQNLSASRPQDRQFILSSKKLLLSDSGFYLCAWATDSNQPQHFGDGTRLSIL.